This T cell receptor (beta chain) was captured in a study of blood T cell repertoires in COVID-19. The wider study: The analysed material was cDNA or gDNA that came from T cells, B-cell-depleted T cells, or PBMCs.

Sequencing used immunoSEQ multiplex PCR; TCRdb keeps in-frame clones, though not all of them. The repertoire holds about 200,000 clones, with 89% as singletons. The specimen sequenced was peripheral blood. The TCR sequence derives from a man in his sixties who had recovered from COVID-19.

Written as DNA, the CDR3 is TGTGCCACCAGCGTAAAGAGGGGGGGAACGGCATTAGGTCAGCCCCAGCATTTT. It encodes CATSVKRGGTALGQPQHF. The chain employs TRBV15 and TRBJ1-5; a possible D gene is TRBD1 (6 bases). Germline V CDR1 and CDR2: LNHNV, YYDKDF (reference sequence). The CDR3 is 18 amino acids. Trimming removed 5 bases from V and 6 bases from J, with 26 bases in between.